The 13 T cell receptor beta chains reported below all come from one sample, sequenced in a study of blood T cell repertoires in COVID-19. The repertoire was sequenced with immunoSEQ multiplex PCR; TCRdb's copy has only in-frame clones and lacks some. Among about 300,000 clones listed, just under 90% were seen once. The sequenced sample was peripheral blood. These TCRs come from a woman aged 50 to 60 with COVID-19, enrolled during active disease.

The chain is built from TRBV6-2 or TRBV6-3 and TRBJ1-5; D uncertain. In germline, CDR1 is MNHEY, CDR2 SVGEGT. The CDR3 sequence is 14 residues long. V was trimmed by 6 bases and J by 1 base, leaving 10 bases between them. The CDR3 sequence: CASSSPLSNQPQHF. CDR3 in DNA: TGTGCCAGCAGCTCCCCCCTGAGCAATCAGCCCCAGCATTTT.

This chain's CDR3 is CSEPGTGGHEKLFF. For the CDR3, the DNA is TGCAGCGAGCCCGGGACAGGGGGCCATGAAAAACTGTTTTTT. V gene TRBV29-1 combines with J gene TRBJ1-4; TRBD1 matches 12 bases. V lost 7 bases and J lost 6; bases outside the gene matches: 6. Germline V CDR1 and CDR2: SQVTM, ANQGSEA. The length of the CDR3 is 14 residues.

The V gene is TRBV24-1, the J gene TRBJ2-1; 13 bases are a match to TRBD2. CDR3 length equals 15 residues. V was clipped by 4 bases and J by 9 bases; unmatched bases: 5. Per germline, CDR1 KGHDR and CDR2 SFDVKD. DNA for the CDR3: TGTGCCACCAGTGAACCGGGACTAGCGGGAAGTGAGCAGTTCTTC. The encoded protein is CATSEPGLAGSEQFF.

The chain joins TRBV7-9 to TRBJ2-2, with TRBD2 matching over 7 bases. Germline values: CDR1 SEHNR, CDR2 FQNEAQ (reference sequence). The CDR3 consists of 14 residues. V lost 6 bases to trimming and J lost 5 bases; unmatched junction nucleotides: 6. The CDR3, as DNA: TGTGCCAGCAGGGGAGGGTTGAGTACCGGGGAGCTGTTTTTT. Translated, it gives CASRGGLSTGELFF.

The gene calls are TRBV4-1 and TRBJ2-7; 10 nucleotides align to TRBD2. J lost 4 bases, V lost 0 bases, and 12 bases had no gene match. The germline V gene has CDR1 MGHRA and CDR2 YSYEKL. The CDR3 length is 18 residues. CDR3 sequence reads: CASSQDLLAGELGYEQYF. CDR3 coding DNA: TGCGCCAGCAGCCAAGATCTTCTAGCGGGGGAGCTCGGTTACGAGCAGTACTTC.

The chain uses TRBV7-9 and TRBJ1-1, with a possible D match to TRBD1 (6 bases). V lost 5 bases to trimming and J lost 4 bases, with 11 bases between them. The CDR3 totals 13 residues. Germline CDR1 and CDR2: SEHNR and FQNEAQ (reference sequence). The CDR3 DNA follows: TGTGCCAGCAGCAGAGAGGGGGTCACTGAAGCTTTCTTT. It is translated as CASSREGVTEAFF. Using reference TRBV7-9 and TRBJ1-1 for the parts outside the CDR3, the full variable domain is DTGVSQNPRHKITKRGQNVTFRCDPISEHNRLYWYRQTLGQGPEFLTYFQNEAQLEKSRLLSDRFSAERPKGSFSTLEIQRTEQGDSAMYLCASSREGVTEAFFGQGTRLTVV.

The V call is TRBV7-3, the J call TRBJ2-1; D possibly corresponds to TRBD1 (5 bases). The CDR3 is made up of 15 amino acids. From germline, CDR1 is SGHTA and CDR2 FQGTGA. V lost 2 bases and J 0 bases, leaving 8 bases between the germline ends. CDR3 residues: CASSLDRSSYNEQFF. Written as DNA, the CDR3 is TGTGCCAGCAGCTTAGACAGAAGCTCCTACAATGAGCAGTTCTTC.

The genes are TRBV11-2 and TRBJ2-2; TRBD2 agrees at 9 bases. This CDR3 comprises 16 residues. Per germline, CDR1 SGHAT and CDR2 FQNNGV. The trim removed 1 base at V and 5 bases at J, leaving 5 bases unmatched. The CDR3, as DNA: TGTGCCAGCAGCTTAGTAGGGACTAGCCTTACCGGGGAGCTGTTTTTT. Residues: CASSLVGTSLTGELFF.

The chain carries TRBV18 and TRBJ1-1; a possible D gene is TRBD1 (5 bases). The V end was cut by 6 bases, the J end by 9 bases, with 20 bases between. CDR3 length equals 14 residues. The germline gives CDR1 KGHSH, CDR2 LQKENI. CDR3 region: CASSDSRGGWKAFF. DNA for the CDR3: TGTGCCAGCTCCGACTCGCGGGGCGGTTGGAAAGCTTTCTTT.

The CDR3 is CASSLAGGRTEAFF. The CDR3 DNA reads TGTGCCAGCAGCTTAGCAGGGGGTAGGACTGAAGCTTTCTTT. V gene TRBV7-2 combines with J gene TRBJ1-1; weak D call: TRBD1 (6 bases). Germline V lookup: CDR1 SGHTA, CDR2 FQGNSA. Trimming pared 0 bases from V and 5 bases from J, leaving 10 bases between. This CDR3 is built from 14 residues.

The J gene is TRBJ1-1, the V gene TRBV5-1; TRBD1 might be the D (5 bases). The CDR3 is 15 amino acids. Germline V gene sequence: CDR1 SGHRS, CDR2 YFSETQ. Trimming stripped 4 bases from V and 1 base from J, with 14 bases between. The CDR3 nucleotides read TGCGCCAGCAGCCCCGGGGGGGTGGGGAACACTGAAGCTTTCTTT. It yields the protein CASSPGGVGNTEAFF.

The rearrangement joins TRBV18 to TRBJ1-1, with 9 bases identical to TRBD1. This CDR3 is built from 15 residues. The V segment lost 3 bases and the J segment 1 base; nucleotides outside the gene matches: 3. Germline lookup yields CDR1 KGHSH and CDR2 LQKENI. The CDR3 loop is CASSPGQGWNTEAFF. DNA for the CDR3: TGTGCCAGCTCACCGGGACAGGGCTGGAACACTGAAGCTTTCTTT. The full variable domain, with the rest looked up from reference TRBV18 and TRBJ1-1, is NAGVMQNPRHLVRRRGQEARLRCSPMKGHSHVYWYRQLPEEGLKFMVYLQKENIIDESGMPKERFSAEFPKEGPSILRIQQVVRGDSAAYFCASSPGQGWNTEAFFGQGTRLTVV.

The chain couples TRBV6-1 to TRBJ1-2; no clear D. CDR3 size: 15 residues. CDR1 is MNHNS, CDR2 SASEGT, per germline. Trimming removed 1 base from V and 5 bases from J, with 14 bases in between. This chain's CDR3 is CASSEGGAGSYGYTF. In DNA form, the CDR3 reads TGTGCCAGCAGTGAAGGTGGAGCGGGTTCTTATGGCTACACCTTC.